This is a list of T cell receptor beta chains from one sample in a study of T cells in Graves' hyperthyroidism and ophthalmopathy. Each CDR3 protein gets one entry after TCRdb re-called the multiplex PCR reads with MiXCR. Of around 350,000 distinct CDR3 sequences listed, about 13% are singletons. Sequences were obtained from blood. Receptor source: a woman aged 18 to 35 with Graves' hyperthyroidism. CDR3s include the opening cysteine and the closing phenylalanine or tryptophan.

j_call | v_call | cdr3_aa
TRBJ2-5 | TRBV7-2 | CASSGRQGFETQYF
TRBJ1-5 | TRBV10-3 | CAISESVGQGQPQHF
TRBJ1-1 | TRBV7-9 | CASSPWGLLEGTEAFF
TRBJ2-3 | TRBV12-5 | CASGSQADTQYF
TRBJ2-3 | TRBV7-9 | CASSLLAEAGTQYF
TRBJ1-5 | TRBV30 | CAASTGTATQPQHF
TRBJ1-5 | TRBV19 | CATLRRADISNQPQHF
TRBJ2-7 | TRBV28 | CASNRPRGLVYEQYF
TRBJ1-1 | TRBV20-1 | CRAGTQTGNTEAFF
TRBJ1-4 | TRBV2 | CAVEKGADEKLFF
TRBJ1-5 | TRBV11-2 | CASSTIKGGSVKDQPQHF
TRBJ1-1 | TRBV20-1 | CSARPNRGRSMNTEAFF
TRBJ1-1 | TRBV27 | CASSLGDRVRRVNEAFF
TRBJ1-2 | TRBV13 | CASSLGWRTNYGYTF
TRBJ2-2 | TRBV30 | CAGAPANTGELFF
TRBJ2-7 | TRBV27 | CASTSDRDHEQYF
TRBJ2-7 | TRBV7-9 | CASSLDLRVSEQYF
TRBJ1-4 | TRBV7-2 | CASSQDSTTTTNEKLFF
TRBJ1-5 | TRBV10-3 | CAISERGVSNQPQHF
TRBJ2-7 | TRBV2 | CASSYQSGSAEQYF
TRBJ2-7 | TRBV7-9 | CASTGPGTPAPYEQYF
TRBJ2-3 | TRBV6-4 | CASSLGLSNTDTQYF
TRBJ1-2 | TRBV5-8 | CATARTGLYYGYTF
TRBJ2-7 | TRBV13 | CASSFPVRSYEQYF
TRBJ2-5 | TRBV20-1 | CSARDRARQETQYF
TRBJ1-2 | TRBV6-1 | CASSEGSRALGGYTF
TRBJ1-2 | TRBV30 | CACPRYSDYGYTF
TRBJ2-1 | TRBV30 | CASSSHRPGQGIGEQFF
TRBJ2-7 | TRBV5-6 | CASSHPGQGYYEQYF
TRBJ1-5 | TRBV15 | CATSRDSTGSQPQHF
TRBJ2-1 | TRBV12-3/TRBV12-4 | CASTRQEGEQFF
TRBJ2-7 | TRBV7-9 | CALLRVEGGTGGEQYF
TRBJ1-6 | TRBV2 | CASSDSGGFRSPLHF
TRBJ1-2 | TRBV20-1 | CSALPLPSGGYGYTF
TRBJ2-7 | TRBV20-1 | CSARKTGTQVYEQYF
TRBJ2-1 | TRBV28 | CASRGAVAYNEQFF
TRBJ1-3 | TRBV12-3/TRBV12-4 | CASSRIYRGLGNTIYF